This is a list of T cell receptor beta chains from one sample in a study of regulatory T cells in long-lasting Graves disease. A single record per CDR3 protein comes from TCRdb applying MiXCR to the multiplex PCR reads. The sample has some 250,000 distinct CDR3 sequences; 18% are singletons. The sample was also reused in another study, on T cells in Graves' hyperthyroidism and ophthalmopathy.

The input for sequencing was peripheral blood mononuclear cells (PBMCs), taken at new diagnosis, from a patient treated with antithyroid drugs. These receptors originate from a woman aged 30 to 39 with Graves disease. CDR3s include the opening cysteine and the closing phenylalanine or tryptophan. The D gene is left open where the match is weak. Size is omitted from some rows. Given values are once, few, many or a class for expanded clones.

CASSLAVGGGTEAFF	TGCGCCAGCAGCTTGGCCGTCGGAGGGGGGACTGAAGCTTTCTTT	-	many	TRBJ1-1	TRBV5-1
CASPTRPYEQYF	TGTGCCAGCCCTACAAGACCTTACGAGCAGTACTTC	-	-	TRBJ2-7	TRBV2
CAISEGARTGGHEQFF	TGTGCCATCAGTGAGGGGGCTCGGACAGGGGGGCATGAGCAGTTCTTC	TRBD1	-	TRBJ2-1	TRBV10-3
CSASSGGNTGELFF	TGCAGTGCTAGTTCCGGGGGGAACACCGGGGAGCTGTTTTTT	-	many	TRBJ2-2	TRBV20-1
CASSLPGQTSYEQYF	TGTGCCAGCAGCTTACCGGGACAGACCTCCTACGAGCAGTACTTC	TRBD1	many	TRBJ2-7	TRBV7-9
CASSSPRSNYGYTF	TGTGCCAGCAGCAGCCCAAGATCGAACTATGGCTACACCTTC	-	many	TRBJ1-2	TRBV4-2
CAGRGGTEAFF	TGTGCCGGCCGGGGAGGTACTGAAGCTTTCTTT	-	many	TRBJ1-1	TRBV18
CASSLGQGIWTEAFF	TGCGCCAGCAGCCTCGGACAGGGAATTTGGACTGAAGCTTTCTTT	TRBD1	many	TRBJ1-1	TRBV5-1
CSAISGANTGELFF	TGCAGCGCTATTAGCGGGGCGAACACCGGGGAGCTGTTTTTT	TRBD2	-	TRBJ2-2	TRBV29-1
CASSDGPPNTEAFF	TGTGCCAGCAGCGACGGACCCCCGAACACTGAAGCTTTCTTT	-	many	TRBJ1-1	TRBV6-1
CSARERFRVGEQYF	TGCAGTGCTCGAGAAAGGTTCCGGGTGGGCGAACAGTACTTC	-	many	TRBJ2-7	TRBV20-1
CASSLGQAPSYGYTF	TGTGCCAGCAGCTTGGGACAGGCACCCTCCTATGGCTACACCTTC	-	-	TRBJ1-2	TRBV5-4
CASSPLGDTSGANVLTF	TGTGCCAGCTCACCACTGGGCGATACATCTGGGGCCAACGTCCTGACTTTC	-	-	TRBJ2-6	TRBV18
CASTQGAAGYGYTF	TGTGCCAGCACCCAGGGGGCTGCCGGGTATGGCTACACCTTC	TRBD1	many	TRBJ1-2	TRBV12-3/TRBV12-4
CASSDRGAPYEQYF	TGCGCCAGCAGTGATCGAGGGGCCCCCTACGAGCAGTACTTC	-	many	TRBJ2-7	TRBV10-1
CASSFRDGCTF	TGTGCCAGCAGTTTTCGGGACGGCTGCACCTTC	-	-	TRBJ1-2	TRBV28
CASSRGPTGVNTEAFF	TGTGCCAGCAGCCGCGGGCCGACAGGGGTGAACACTGAAGCTTTCTTT	TRBD1	many	TRBJ1-1	TRBV13
CASSFGTGHYEQYF	TGTGCCAGCAGCTTTGGGACAGGACATTACGAGCAGTACTTC	TRBD1	many	TRBJ2-7	TRBV7-2
CASSASHNEQFF	TGCGCCAGCAGCGCTAGCCACAATGAGCAGTTCTTC	-	many	TRBJ2-1	TRBV5-1